This T cell receptor (beta chain) was documented in a study of shared clonotypes between healthy human individuals (dated by TCRdb to the early 2020s). For context, the study as a whole: The cohort included a few men and a couple of women between 18 and 49 years of age. For each donor, CD4 naive and CD4 memory were each run on three plates, CD8 naive on two plates, and CD8 memory on one plate. To increase sequencing depth and limit assay-specific biases, TCR repertoire library preparation and sequencing were carried out by different laboratories using diverse techniques. To estimate repertoire size and how much clonotype sharing occurs between individuals, the study deeply sequenced the blood TCR repertoires of several healthy adults. Leukapheresis yielded between about 0.9 and 9 billion PBMCs per donor. General findings and caveats noted by the study authors: Sampling was restricted to blood, and TCR repertoires in tissue are likely to differ from TCR repertoires in blood. Based on pairwise subsampling, the degree of clonotype sharing among donors was expected to be affected by sequencing depth. Rarefaction of sorted-subset datasets indicated incomplete sequencing despite the large sequencing depth. When a few donors were compared, the shared fraction of clonotypes was around 5% for naive CD4, 3.5% for naive CD8, about 2.4% for memory CD4, and 0.4% for memory CD8. Estimated clonotype richness was generally larger for naive than for memory subsets. Higher generation probabilities were observed for clonotypes shared by all four sorted-subset donors than for non-shared clonotypes. Because the study included a small number of donors, the genetic and exposure-history diversity represented was limited.

Using the deep immunoSEQ assay, TCR CDR3 regions were amplified from genomic DNA by multiplex PCR. Extracted genomic DNA from each cell subset was spread evenly across all wells of several immunoSEQ 96-well plates, with each plate serving as a replicate. For sorted subsets, each replicate PCR was loaded with about 200 ng genomic DNA, equivalent to 30,000 to 35,000 T cell genomes. Purified libraries were quantified with a Qubit 3.0 fluorometer, sized on a Bioanalyzer 2100, and re-quantified with the KAPA Library Quantification kit. A separate single-read 150-cycle Illumina NextSeq 550 flow cell was used to sequence each immunoSEQ 96-well plate. Regarding the original processing steps: Because only junctional sequences without quality scores were contained in the immunoSEQ output, filtering matching that applied to full-length reads could not be performed. Sequences were annotated with PyIR, a Python wrapper for IgBLAST v1.9, using IMGT germline references to assign V/J genes and CDR3. Any read was removed if the V/J assignment was weak (E-value above 1e-6), the CDR3 was missing, or the read contained stop codons, out-of-frame junctions, or ambiguous translated residues. V3J clonotypes were defined as sequences sharing the same inferred V gene, J gene, and CDR3 amino acid sequence. The percentage overlap between two repertoires was calculated by dividing the number of shared unique clonotypes by the size of the smaller repertoire. Three approaches were used to assess repertoire richness: RTK rarefaction, the Chao1 estimator, and Recon v2.1 estimates of unobserved clonotypes. OLGA was used to compute generation probabilities for all TCRbeta clonotypes that the gDNA method yielded from a handful of donors. TCRdb holds this immuneACCESS table with in-frame rearrangements only. Some clones are missing; in checked studies, unresolved V genes explain under half, and the rest has no known cause. For V, J and clone size, that table is used; D and trimming come from the DNA. The sample records fewer than 850,000 clones, 95% to 97% of which are singletons. Approximately 0.2% of the sample is taken by the ten largest.

With regard to this clone: Its recognized antigen is unknown. Base quality data are lacking; no much larger clone is found one base away.

CD8 naive samples consisted of CD45RO-negative cells that were positively selected for CCR7, yielding a CD45RA+CCR7+ population without TemRA cells. Healthy HIV-negative adults with no recently reported acute infections or vaccinations were included as donors. Every donor was a Caucasian adult residing in Nashville, Tennessee, USA. Blood was obtained by leukapheresis, after which PBMCs were separated by Ficoll-Histopaque density gradient centrifugation and cryopreserved in liquid nitrogen vapor phase. Analytical flow cytometry was used to check the purity and quantity of each magnetically sorted T cell population. Genomic DNA was isolated from each sorted fraction and quantified by UV absorbance on a Nanodrop 2000c. The source material was naive CD8+ T cells sorted from blood. The sample's cell subset or site label, decoded: CD45RA+CCR7+. The sequence was obtained from a young man in good health.

The CDR3: CASSSHLGTGVTEAFF. The DNA reads as follows: TGTGCCAGCAGCTCCCACCTCGGGACAGGGGTTACTGAAGCTTTCTTT. The chain uses TRBV7-3 and TRBJ1-1, with 10 bases matching TRBD1. From the cysteine up to the phenylalanine, the CDR3 has a length of 16 residues. Solely the CDR3 DNA is kept, with 48 bases framed from the first base. Compared with germline, V lacks 4 bases and J lacks 5 bases; bases without a gene match: 10. The CDR1 and CDR2 encoded by the germline V gene are SGHTA and FQGTGA.